The 12 T cell receptor beta chains below all came from one sample that was sequenced in a study of CD8 T cells in ankylosing spondylitis. One entry per CDR3 protein, called by TCRdb with MiXCR from the 5' RACE reads. The sample has 250,000 to 300,000 distinct CDR3 sequences; 20% are singletons. The sample taken for sequencing was blood, either unsorted or a sorted T cell fraction (not recorded which). Receptor source: a male donor with ankylosing spondylitis or in good health (not recorded which).

CDR3 protein: CASSSPGPLHF. The CDR3 DNA follows: TGTGCCAGCAGTTCCCCTGGACCCCTCCACTTT. This sequence joins TRBV12-3 or TRBV12-4 and TRBJ1-6; no clear D gene. V lost 4 bases and J 12 bases, leaving 7 bases between the germline ends. The CDR3 sequence is 11 residues long.

The rearrangement joins TRBV5-5 to TRBJ2-1; 7 bases match TRBD2. The V gene end was trimmed by 0 bases and the J gene end by 9 bases; junction bases not matched to a gene: 9. CDR1 is SGHKS, CDR2 YYEKEE, per germline (reference sequence). The CDR3 covers 15 residues. This CDR3 reads CASSLARQGGVEQFF. The CDR3 DNA sequence: TGTGCCAGCAGCTTGGCCCGGCAGGGAGGGGTTGAGCAGTTCTTC.

In its sample, this clonotype was seen a few times. The chain is built from TRBV5-1 and TRBJ2-5, with D possibly TRBD2 on 5 matching bases. CDR1 is SGHRS and CDR2 is YFSETQ in the germline V gene. The CDR3 covers 15 residues. Trimming left V 0 bases short and J 5 bases short, with 14 bases between. The CDR3, as DNA: TGCGCCAGCAGCTTGGGTGAAGGTCGCGGGGAGACCCAGTACTTC. It is translated as CASSLGEGRGETQYF.

This clonotype has a handful of counts. The CDR3 DNA follows: TGTGCCAGCAGTTTAAAAGGCCTGAGGGGGCAGGGGTTAGCCAAAAACATTCAGTACTTC. This sequence encodes CASSLKGLRGQGLAKNIQYF. J is TRBJ2-4 and V is TRBV27, with 7 bases fitting TRBD1. V was clipped by 2 bases and J by 0 bases; unmatched bases: 16. Germline assignment: CDR1 MNHEY and CDR2 SMNVEV (reference sequence). The CDR3 is 20 residues long.

The V and J genes are TRBV7-9 and TRBJ2-7, with D perhaps TRBD2 (5 bases). Trimming left V 3 bases short and J 2 bases short, with 11 bases between. CDR3 length: 14 residues. Per germline, CDR1 SEHNR and CDR2 FQNEAQ (reference sequence). In DNA form, the CDR3 reads TGTGCCAGCAGCTTCGGAGAGGGCCCCTACGAGCAGTACGTC. It yields the protein CASSFGEGPYEQYV.

The table lists this clonotype with many counts. The J gene is TRBJ2-3, the V gene TRBV4-1; D is perhaps TRBD1 (5 bases). V was shortened by 1 base and J by 4 bases, with 6 bases between the two germline ends. CDR1 MGHRA and CDR2 YSYEKL come from the germline V gene. This CDR3 has 13 residues. As DNA, the CDR3 is TGCGCCAGCAGCCAAGGACAGTCAGATACGCAGTATTTT. It is translated as CASSQGQSDTQYF.

This clonotype has a handful of counts. This chain joins TRBV3-1 and TRBJ2-1; 10 positions agree with TRBD1. CDR3 length equals 16 residues. V shed 5 bases, J shed 2 bases, and the junction held 6 bases outside the gene matches. Germline CDR1 reads LGHDT; CDR2 reads YNNKEL (reference sequence). The CDR3 DNA reads as TGTGCCAGCAGCGTCCGGGACAGGGGTCCCTACAATGAGCAGTTCTTC. This sequence encodes CASSVRDRGPYNEQFF.

The V gene is TRBV7-2, the J gene TRBJ2-2; unclear D gene. V dropped 4 bases and J dropped 0 bases, with 3 bases sitting between them. Germline CDR1 SGHTA, CDR2 FQGNSA. The CDR3 spans 13 residues. The CDR3 sequence is CASSWANTGELFF. The CDR3 coding sequence is TGTGCCAGCAGCTGGGCGAACACCGGGGAGCTGTTTTTT.

The chain employs TRBV24-1 and TRBJ2-1; 10 bases are a match to TRBD2. In germline, CDR1 is KGHDR, CDR2 SFDVKD. This CDR3 spans 17 amino acids. Unmatched junction bases numbered 13, after V lost 3 bases and J lost 9 bases. The CDR3 is CATSDRIAASGSSEQFF. The CDR3 nucleotides are TGTGCCACCAGTGATCGTATTGCGGCTAGCGGGAGTAGTGAGCAGTTCTTC.

The V call is TRBV4-1, the J call TRBJ1-2; tentatively, D is TRBD1 (6 bases). V shed 0 bases and J shed 7 bases, with 15 bases lying between them. Germline CDR1 is MGHRA and CDR2 is YSYEKL. This CDR3 has 15 residues. CDR3 amino acids: CASSQEGAGASGYTF. The CDR3 nucleotides read TGCGCCAGCAGCCAAGAGGGTGCGGGGGCGAGTGGCTACACCTTC.

The chain couples TRBV3-1 to TRBJ2-1; D possibly uses TRBD1 or TRBD2 (6 bases each). The CDR3 is 15 residues long. Germline assignment: CDR1 LGHDT and CDR2 YNNKEL (reference sequence). V lost 6 bases to trimming and J lost 0 bases, with 12 bases between them. The CDR3 here is CASRGGLASYNEQFF. As DNA, the CDR3 is TGTGCCAGCAGGGGGGGCCTAGCCTCCTACAATGAGCAGTTCTTC.

This chain connects TRBV5-6 to TRBJ2-3, with unresolved D. Germline V gives CDR1 SGHDT, CDR2 YYEEEE. CDR3 length: 16 amino acids. Trimming removed 4 bases from V and 0 bases from J, with 15 bases in between. The CDR3 loop reads CASSTSGGYSTDTQYF. Here the CDR3 DNA reads TGTGCCAGCAGCACCTCAGGCGGTTATAGCACAGATACGCAGTATTTT.